This T cell receptor beta chain was recovered during a study of T cell responses to AZD1222 COVID-19 vaccine. At the level of the study: Whether given at about 4 or about 12 weeks, second doses were pooled.

With regard to this clone: What it binds is unknown.

General observations from the study: White British people made up most donors, females outnumbered males, and clonal diversity was possibly underestimated. Only after the peak T cell response were repertoires sampled.

Method: immunoSEQ multiplex PCR; TCRdb's copy keeps in-frame clones and lacks some. This table has approximately 60,000 clones, roughly 84% appearing once. V was pared by 5 bases and J by 3 bases, with 10 bases between. Germline V CDR1 and CDR2: SGHTA, FQGNSA. CDR3 length equals 13 residues. The sample was peripheral blood, taken on day 0 of AZD1222 vaccination. The rearrangement uses TRBV7-2 and TRBJ1-2; D gene unclear. The source of this sequence is an adult in good health. The CDR3 bases are TGTGCCAGCAGCCCTCAGGAAGACTATGGCTACACCTTC. The encoded protein is CASSPQEDYGYTF.